This passage covers 25 T cell receptor beta chains from one sample sequenced in a study of OX40 agonist ivuxolimab in advanced cancers. Method: immunoSEQ multiplex PCR; TCRdb's copy keeps in-frame clones and lacks some. Of about 73,000 clones listed, 92% are singletons. The specimen was CD4+ or CD8+ T cells sorted from blood, collected in a trial of the OX40 agonist ivuxolimab. These receptors came from an adult with an advanced solid tumor such as melanoma, head and neck, liver or kidney cancer.

The rearrangement uses TRBV7-9 and TRBJ2-1, with TRBD1 matching over 7 bases. The germline gives CDR1 SEHNR, CDR2 FQNEAQ (reference sequence). The CDR3 has 12 amino acids. The J segment lost 9 bases and the V segment lost 2 bases, leaving 1 base of the junction unmatched. The CDR3 coding sequence is TGTGCCAGCAGCTTAACAGGGGTTGAGCAGTTCTTC. The encoded protein is CASSLTGVEQFF. The whole variable domain, remainder taken from reference TRBV7-9 and TRBJ2-1, is DTGVSQNPRHKITKRGQNVTFRCDPISEHNRLYWYRQTLGQGPEFLTYFQNEAQLEKSRLLSDRFSAERPKGSFSTLEIQRTEQGDSAMYLCASSLTGVEQFFGPGTRLTVL.

This clone has only one observation. The junction departs from germline at one end; a sequencing error may be responsible. V gene TRBV2 combines with J gene TRBJ2-3; TRBD2 agrees at 9 bases. Germline V lookup: CDR1 SNHLY, CDR2 FYNNEI. The CDR3 consists of 16 residues. The CDR3 DNA is TGTGCCAGCAGTGAATCGGCGCGGGGGGGCACGGATACGCAGTATTTT. It translates to CASSESARGGTDTQYF.

The rearrangement links TRBV4-1 to TRBJ2-5, with D possibly being TRBD1 or TRBD2 (5 bases each). The CDR3 length is 16 residues. The germline CDR1 and CDR2 sequences are MGHRA and YSYEKL. V was shortened by 3 bases and J by 11 bases, with 25 bases between the two germline ends. CDR3 DNA: TGCGCCAGCAGCCATGTAAACAGCGAAGGGGATGGGGAGCAGTACTTC. Encoded protein: CASSHVNSEGDGEQYF.

This chain joins TRBV27 and TRBJ2-5; 9 bases line up with TRBD2. CDR1 and CDR2 (germline): MNHEY, SMNVEV (reference sequence). The ends lost 1 base at V and 3 bases at J; junction bases unmatched: 6. CDR3 size: 16 residues. The chain's CDR3 is CASSLWASGAEETQYF. DNA for the CDR3: TGTGCCAGCAGTTTATGGGCTAGCGGGGCCGAAGAGACCCAGTACTTC.

The chain recombines TRBV9 with TRBJ2-3; 10 nucleotides match TRBD2. The CDR3 contains 17 residues. V was pared by 3 bases and J by 2 bases, with 9 bases of the junction left unmatched. Germline V gene sequence: CDR1 SGDLS, CDR2 YYNGEE. In DNA, the CDR3 is TGTGCCAGCAGCGGCTCTAGCGGGGGTCGATTCACAGATACGCAGTATTTT. It translates to CASSGSSGGRFTDTQYF.

This chain joins TRBV9 and TRBJ2-5, with D perhaps TRBD2 (6 bases). The CDR3 length is 15 residues. Germline lookup yields CDR1 SGDLS and CDR2 YYNGEE. Between the trimmed V and J ends, which lost 2 bases and 4 bases, there was a span of 15 bases. The CDR3 here is CASSVDSGEVETQYF. CDR3 coding DNA: TGTGCCAGCAGCGTGGATAGTGGGGAGGTAGAGACCCAGTACTTC.

This sequence joins TRBV19 and TRBJ2-1, with 7 bases matching TRBD1. With V trimmed by 9 bases and J by 5 bases, 10 bases remained unmatched. Germline-derived CDR1 and CDR2 are LNHDA and SQIVND (reference sequence). There are 14 residues in the CDR3. This CDR3 is CASTFGTEDNEQFF. The CDR3 DNA is TGTGCCAGCACCTTCGGGACAGAAGACAATGAGCAGTTCTTC.

The J gene is TRBJ2-5, the V gene TRBV4-1; 8 nucleotides match TRBD1. The end of the DNA aligns better with TRBJ2-7, so the J call may be wrong. This CDR3 region has 15 residues. Germline assignment: CDR1 MGHRA and CDR2 YSYEKL. DNA for the CDR3: TGCGCCAGCAGCCATGGGACAGGTGGAACCTACGAGCAGTACTTC. Translation: CASSHGTGGTYEQYF.

V usage is TRBV7-6 and J usage is TRBJ2-1; the match to TRBD2 covers 8 bases. Germline V gene sequence: CDR1 SGHVS, CDR2 FNYEAQ. With 5 bases clipped from V and 7 bases from J, the junction kept 13 bases outside the gene matches. This CDR3 region has 16 residues. CDR3 sequence (DNA): TGTGCCAGCAGCCCACTACAAGCGGGGGTTATAAATGAGCAGTTCTTC. Translation gives CASSPLQAGVINEQFF.

The V call is TRBV15, the J call TRBJ2-7; a possible D gene is TRBD1 (5 bases). The CDR3 extends over 12 amino acids. Germline CDR1 reads LNHNV; CDR2 reads YYDKDF (reference sequence). V was cut by 5 bases and J by 5 bases, with 10 bases left in between. In nucleotides, the CDR3 is TGTGCCACCAGCTGGTCAGGGCACGAGCAGTACTTC. Residues: CATSWSGHEQYF. Full variable domain (rest looked up from reference TRBV15 and TRBJ2-7): DAMVIQNPRYQVTQFGKPVTLSCSQTLNHNVMYWYQQKSSQAPKLLFHYYDKDFNNEADTPDNFQSRRPNTSFCFLDIRSPGLGDTAMYLCATSWSGHEQYFGPGTRLTVT.

The V gene is TRBV19, the J gene TRBJ1-1, with 8 bases lining up with TRBD1. Unmatched junction bases numbered 9, after V lost 1 base and J lost 8 bases. Germline V lookup: CDR1 LNHDA, CDR2 SQIVND (reference sequence). The CDR3 runs 15 residues. The CDR3 sequence: CASSIGARRQGEAFF. DNA of the CDR3: TGTGCCAGTAGTATAGGGGCGCGGCGACAGGGGGAAGCTTTCTTT. Filled out from reference TRBV19 and TRBJ1-1, the complete variable domain reads DGGITQSPKYLFRKEGQNVTLSCEQNLNHDAMYWYRQDPGQGLRLIYYSQIVNDFQKGDIAEGYSVSREKKESFPLTVTSAQKNPTAFYLCASSIGARRQGEAFFGQGTRLTVV.

This clone appeared once. Mismatch with germline at one junction end may stem from a read error. V gene TRBV4-3 combines with J gene TRBJ1-1, with TRBD1 matching over 9 bases. CDR1 and CDR2 (germline): LGHNA, YSLEER. The CDR3 contains 15 residues. In DNA form, the CDR3 reads TGCGCCAGCAGCCATTTCGACAGGGGGAACGCTGAAGCTTTCTTT. It encodes CASSHFDRGNAEAFF.

V gene TRBV15 combines with J gene TRBJ2-2, with D perhaps TRBD1 or TRBD2 (5 bases each). The CDR3 runs to 15 residues. The ends were cut back, 2 bases at V and 6 bases at J, with 13 bases in the middle. Germline assignment: CDR1 LNHNV and CDR2 YYDKDF (reference sequence). Here the CDR3 reads CATSRFREPPGELFF. In DNA form, the CDR3 reads TGTGCCACCAGCAGATTCAGGGAGCCTCCCGGGGAGCTGTTTTTT.

The gene calls are TRBV6-1 and TRBJ2-1, with D perhaps assigned TRBD1 or TRBD2 (5 bases each). Germline CDR1 is MNHNS and CDR2 is SASEGT. The CDR3 consists of 15 residues. The ends were cut back, 3 bases at V and 7 bases at J, with 16 bases in the middle. The CDR3 protein is CASSDWGIEGNEQFF. The CDR3 nucleotides read TGTGCCAGCAGTGATTGGGGGATAGAAGGGAATGAGCAGTTCTTC.

V usage is TRBV7-6 and J usage is TRBJ2-1; 7 positions match TRBD2. Germline V gene data show CDR1 as SGHVS and CDR2 as FNYEAQ. Losses at the gene ends were 5 bases for V and 15 bases for J; bases not matched to a gene: 13. The length of the CDR3 is 13 residues. In DNA form, the CDR3 reads TGTGCCAGCAGCCCCTCAGGAGCGGGGAGGTCGTTCTTC. This translates into CASSPSGAGRSFF.

Notes on this clone: A read error may produce the germline difference seen at one junction end. The chain joins TRBV29-1 to TRBJ2-5; 15 nucleotides align to TRBD2. Germline CDR1 is SQVTM and CDR2 is ANQGSEA. This CDR3 comprises 15 residues. CDR3 sequence (DNA): TGCAGCGTCGAAGGGACTAGCGGGGGGATAGAGACCCAGTACTTC. Translating it yields CSVEGTSGGIETQYF.

In regard to this clone: A junction boundary mismatches the germline segment, possibly from a read error. This chain links TRBV7-9 with TRBJ1-2; 7 nucleotides line up with TRBD1. Germline V lookup: CDR1 SEHNR, CDR2 FQNEAQ (reference sequence). The CDR3 extends over 13 amino acids. For the CDR3, the DNA is TGTGCCAGCAGCTTCAGGGGGGGCCCTCTCCCTTTTTTC. It encodes CASSFRGGPLPFF.

The chain employs TRBV27 and TRBJ1-4; 7 bases match TRBD1. CDR3 length: 14 amino acids. Per germline, CDR1 MNHEY and CDR2 SMNVEV (reference sequence). The V and J ends lost 7 bases and 5 bases, in that order; junction bases with no gene match: 7. CDR3 loop: CASTSGQTNEKLFF. In nucleotides, the CDR3 is TGTGCCAGCACCTCGGGACAGACGAATGAAAAACTGTTTTTT.

The chain carries TRBV6-6 and TRBJ2-7; 10 nucleotides agree with TRBD1. Unmatched junction bases numbered 8, after V lost 4 bases and J lost 5 bases. CDR3 length: 15 amino acids. Germline V gives CDR1 MNHNY, CDR2 SVGAGI (reference sequence). CDR3 protein: CASSSRGQGTHEQYF. CDR3 DNA: TGTGCCAGCAGTTCTCGGGGACAGGGGACCCACGAGCAGTACTTC.

V usage is TRBV4-3 and J usage is TRBJ1-1; TRBD1 matches at 7 bases. CDR3 size: 15 residues. J gave up 0 bases and V 3 bases, and 4 bases lay outside the gene matches. CDR1 and CDR2 from the germline V gene are LGHNA and YSLEER. The CDR3 DNA reads TGCGCCAGCAGCCACTACAGGGGAATGAACACTGAAGCTTTCTTT. Amino acid sequence: CASSHYRGMNTEAFF.

This clone has just a few counts. This chain connects TRBV30 to TRBJ1-1; D gene ambiguous. The length of the CDR3 is 11 residues. Trimming stripped 4 bases from V and 8 bases from J, with 11 bases between. CDR1 is GTSNPN and CDR2 is SVGIG in the germline V gene (reference sequence). CDR3 protein: CAWTRGSEAFF. CDR3 coding DNA: TGTGCCTGGACCCGAGGGTCGGAAGCTTTCTTT.

The chain couples TRBV5-8 to TRBJ1-2; unclear D gene. Germline loops: CDR1 SGHTS, CDR2 YDEGEE. The V end was cut by 3 bases, the J end by 4 bases, with 13 bases between. There are 14 residues in the CDR3. DNA of the CDR3: TGTGCCAGCAGCTCGATGGGAAGCAGCTATGGCTACACCTTC. It specifies CASSSMGSSYGYTF.

The chain has TRBV13 and TRBJ2-3; 7 bases map to TRBD2. V shed 1 base and J 2 bases; nucleotides not matched to a gene: 6. The germline V gene encodes CDR1 PRHDT and CDR2 FYEKMQ (reference sequence). The CDR3 is 16 amino acids. CDR3 in amino acids: CASSLVTSKSTDTQYF. The CDR3 coding sequence is TGTGCCAGCAGCTTAGTGACTAGCAAGTCCACAGATACGCAGTATTTT.

V and J are TRBV4-1 and TRBJ2-3; D may correspond to TRBD1 or TRBD2 (6 bases each). The CDR3 has 17 residues. The germline V gene has CDR1 MGHRA and CDR2 YSYEKL. Trimming removed 0 bases at V and 2 bases at J, with 15 bases between. CDR3 protein: CASSQEEERGDTDTQYF. The CDR3 bases are TGCGCCAGCAGCCAAGAGGAGGAGAGGGGGGACACAGATACGCAGTATTTT.

The chain carries TRBV13 and TRBJ2-2, with D tentatively TRBD2 (6 bases). Germline V gives CDR1 PRHDT, CDR2 FYEKMQ (reference sequence). The CDR3 is 13 residues long. V lost 5 bases and J 10 bases, leaving 14 bases between the germline ends. Written as DNA, the CDR3 is TGTGCCAGCAGCGAGGGCGGGGACTTGGAGCTGTTTTTT. It translates to CASSEGGDLELFF.